A selection of T cell receptor beta chains follows, all from one sample in a study of cytomegalovirus exposure and HLA in healthy donors. Libraries were prepared by immunoSEQ multiplex PCR; TCRdb keeps only in-frame clonotypes and omits some of them. The table records approximately 110,000 clones, 81% of them present only once. The specimen sequenced was PBMCs. These receptors all come from a woman in her 30s in good health and CMV-seronegative. CDR3s include the opening cysteine and the closing phenylalanine or tryptophan. Each record gives: J gene, clone size, D gene, V gene, CDR3 protein, CDR3 DNA. D genes are given only for firm matches. Clone sizes are given selectively: once, few, many, or a class where the clone is expanded.

TRBJ2-7 once TRBD2 TRBV20-1 CTAAGPYEQYF TGCACCGCAGCGGGGCCCTACGAGCAGTACTTC
TRBJ1-4 . TRBD1 TRBV6-1 CASSEFVQGREKLFF TGTGCCAGCAGTGAATTCGTACAGGGGAGAGAAAAACTGTTTTTT
TRBJ1-3 . . TRBV2 CASRESSGNTIYF TGTGCCAGCAGAGAGAGCTCTGGAAACACCATATATTTT
TRBJ2-1 few TRBD2 TRBV11-3 CASSLAGLAGDNEQFF TGTGCCAGCAGCTTAGCGGGACTAGCGGGAGACAATGAGCAGTTCTTC
TRBJ1-6 . . TRBV9 CASSGRQANSPLHF TGTGCCAGCAGCGGGCGACAGGCTAATTCACCCCTCCACTTT
TRBJ2-3 . TRBD2 TRBV7-3 CASSFNGGSTDTQYF TGTGCCAGCAGCTTCAACGGGGGGAGCACAGATACGCAGTATTTT
TRBJ1-1 . TRBD1 TRBV7-2 CASSLTPGQGGEAFF TGTGCCAGCAGCTTGACGCCGGGACAGGGCGGTGAAGCTTTCTTT
TRBJ2-5 . . TRBV15 CATSRERTYEGIKETQYF TGTGCCACCAGCAGAGAAAGGACTTACGAGGGAATAAAAGAGACCCAGTACTTC
TRBJ1-6 . TRBD1 TRBV19 CATSDRPGTLHF TGTGCCACCTCGGACAGGCCAGGGACCCTCCACTTT
TRBJ2-7 few . TRBV19 CASSIETGNFYEQYF TGTGCCAGTAGTATAGAAACAGGGAATTTCTACGAGCAGTACTTC
TRBJ2-4 . TRBD2 TRBV19 CASSIGSGAPKNIQYF TGTGCCAGTAGTATTGGTAGCGGGGCCCCCAAAAACATTCAGTACTTC
TRBJ2-6 . . TRBV7-2 CASSVQGSGANVLTF TGTGCCAGCAGCGTACAGGGTTCTGGGGCCAACGTCCTGACTTTC
TRBJ1-4 . . TRBV13 CASSGPGRTNEKLFF TGTGCCAGCAGCGGACCAGGGAGGACTAATGAAAAACTGTTTTTT
TRBJ1-2 . TRBD1 TRBV5-5 CASSLQGQDLYGYTF TGTGCCAGCAGCTTGCAGGGACAGGATTTGTATGGCTACACCTTC
TRBJ2-7 few . TRBV14 CASSQDELRRPYEQYF TGTGCCAGCAGCCAAGATGAGTTGAGGCGCCCCTACGAGCAGTACTTC
TRBJ2-5 . . TRBV20-1 CSAPNQETQYF TGCAGTGCCCCCAACCAAGAGACCCAGTACTTC
TRBJ2-7 . TRBD1 TRBV6-6 CASSRQGAGEQYF TGTGCCAGCAGCCGGCAGGGGGCGGGTGAGCAGTACTTC
TRBJ2-1 . . TRBV5-3 CARSLAQGGGFF TGTGCCAGAAGCTTGGCCCAGGGAGGGGGGTTCTTC
TRBJ2-5 . . TRBV18 CASSFRDSTQETQYF TGTGCCAGCTCATTTCGCGACAGTACCCAAGAGACCCAGTACTTC
TRBJ1-2 . TRBD1 TRBV7-9 CASSLWTGDTYGYTF TGTGCCAGCAGCTTATGGACAGGGGACACATATGGCTACACCTTC
TRBJ1-5 . . TRBV19 CASSMTLAGRSNQPQHF TGTGCCAGTAGTATGACGTTGGCGGGCAGGTCCAATCAGCCCCAGCATTTT
TRBJ2-1 . . TRBV6-1 CASKEQLSYNEQFF TGTGCCAGTAAGGAGCAGTTGTCCTACAATGAGCAGTTCTTC
TRBJ2-2 . TRBD2 TRBV5-1 CASSLVLAGTNTGELFF TGCGCCAGCAGCTTGGTACTAGCGGGGACGAACACCGGGGAGCTGTTTTTT
TRBJ2-4 . TRBD2 TRBV10-3 CAISDGLTGGRAKNIQYF TGTGCCATCAGTGACGGACTAACGGGAGGGAGAGCCAAAAACATTCAGTACTTC
TRBJ2-5 once TRBD2 TRBV9 CASSVDGRASETQYF TGTGCCAGCAGCGTAGACGGGAGGGCCTCAGAGACCCAGTACTTC
TRBJ2-6 . TRBD1 TRBV18 CASSSIGQGFLPGANVLTF TGTGCCAGCTCATCAATCGGACAGGGATTTTTGCCCGGGGCCAACGTCCTGACTTTC
TRBJ2-3 . TRBD1 TRBV5-1 CASRRAPDRGDTQYF TGCGCCAGCAGGCGAGCCCCGGACAGGGGAGATACGCAGTATTTT
TRBJ2-1 . TRBD1 TRBV19 CASSPGQGANEQFF TGTGCCAGTAGTCCGGGACAGGGCGCTAATGAGCAGTTCTTC
TRBJ1-2 . . TRBV29-1 CSVPVQGSSYGYTF TGCAGCGTACCGGTTCAGGGCTCATCCTATGGCTACACCTTC
TRBJ2-5 . TRBD2 TRBV5-4 CASSLGGLAGQETQYF TGTGCCAGCAGCTTGGGGGGACTAGCGGGCCAAGAGACCCAGTACTTC
TRBJ1-2 once . TRBV15 CATRHLEAPLNNYGYTF TGTGCCACCAGGCATTTGGAGGCTCCTCTTAATAACTATGGCTACACCTTC
TRBJ1-1 . . TRBV9 CASSVAGFTEAFF TGTGCCAGCAGCGTAGCAGGGTTCACTGAAGCTTTCTTT
TRBJ2-7 . . TRBV6-5 CATRHPTLTYEQYF TGTGCCACCCGACATCCGACACTTACCTACGAGCAGTACTTC
TRBJ2-2 . TRBD1 TRBV29-1 CSVRTGVTGELFF TGCAGCGTGCGGACAGGGGTCACCGGGGAGCTGTTTTTT
TRBJ2-1 . . TRBV4-2 CASSISTSVNNEQFF TGTGCCAGCAGCATAAGTACGAGTGTTAACAATGAGCAGTTCTTC
TRBJ2-1 once TRBD2 TRBV7-9 CSSSRTSGGPGGSEQFF TGTTCCAGCAGCCGGACTAGCGGGGGGCCGGGTGGGAGTGAGCAGTTCTTC
TRBJ2-1 . . TRBV10-1 CASSESWGLGQTNEQFF TGCGCCAGCAGTGAGTCGTGGGGGTTGGGACAAACAAATGAGCAGTTCTTC
TRBJ1-3 . . TRBV4-2 CASSQERTVGNTIYF TGTGCCAGCAGCCAAGAACGGACAGTTGGAAACACCATATATTTT
TRBJ2-2 once . TRBV7-6 CASSQNAQNTGELFF TGTGCCAGCAGCCAAAACGCACAGAACACCGGGGAGCTGTTTTTT
TRBJ1-1 . . TRBV30 CAWSRSGQPNTEAFF TGTGCCTGGAGTCGTAGCGGGCAGCCGAACACTGAAGCTTTCTTT
TRBJ2-5 . . TRBV19 CASSIVREETQYF TGTGCCAGTAGTATAGTCAGGGAAGAGACCCAGTACTTC
TRBJ1-2 . . TRBV5-1 CASSLSGYGYTF TGCGCCAGCAGCCTATCGGGCTATGGCTACACCTTC
TRBJ2-1 . TRBD2 TRBV7-2 CASSGRTSLLNEQFF TGTGCCAGCAGCGGCCGGACTAGCTTATTGAATGAGCAGTTCTTC
TRBJ1-5 . . TRBV18 CASSSRGGGGNQPQHF TGTGCCAGCTCATCCCGCGGGGGAGGTGGCAATCAGCCCCAGCATTTT
TRBJ2-2 . . TRBV7-3 CASSPRLANTGELFF TGTGCCAGCAGCCCTAGACTGGCAAACACCGGGGAGCTGTTTTTT
TRBJ1-5 once TRBD1 TRBV6-5 CASSGDREKYQPQHF TGTGCCAGCAGCGGGGACAGGGAAAAATATCAGCCCCAGCATTTT
TRBJ2-7 . TRBD2 TRBV5-1 CASSSAGGGYEQYF TGCGCCAGCAGCTCAGCGGGGGGGGGCTACGAGCAGTACTTC
TRBJ2-1 . . TRBV5-1 CASNLGEGIRNEQFF TGCGCCAGCAACTTAGGAGAGGGAATCCGCAATGAGCAGTTCTTC
TRBJ2-6 . . TRBV27 CASSLGDRSSGANVLTF TGTGCCAGCAGTTTAGGCGACAGGTCCTCTGGGGCCAACGTCCTGACTTTC
TRBJ2-7 . . TRBV27 CASSLTYSSYEQYF TGTGCCAGCAGTTTAACTTACAGCTCCTACGAGCAGTACTTC